This TCR beta chain was captured in a study of blood T cell repertoires in COVID-19. Study at large: Whether acute or convalescent, the COVID-19 samples came from the United States, Italy and Spain. PBMCs, B-cell-depleted T cells, or T cells provided the cDNA or gDNA that made up the material.

Per the original methods: Using reference gene primer amplification, nucleated cell counts were estimated. Assay: immunoSEQ multiplex PCR; the TCRdb copy retains only in-frame clones and omits some. V, J and clone size are those of that table, while D and trimming were read from the DNA. In the table there are around 310,000 clones, more than 80% of which are singletons. V was trimmed by 2 bases and J by 0 bases, leaving 9 bases between them. The CDR3 has 14 residues. Germline CDR1 SGHRS, CDR2 YFSETQ. The Seattle patients joined while their infection was active and were tracked longitudinally afterward.

The J gene is TRBJ2-7, the V gene TRBV5-1; unclear D gene. Material: peripheral blood. This receptor was taken from a woman younger than 45 with COVID-19, enrolled during active disease. The CDR3, as DNA: TGCGCCAGCAGCTTCCACTTTACCTCCTACGAGCAGTACTTC. It codes for CASSFHFTSYEQYF.